This T cell receptor (beta chain) comes out of a study of early T cells in non-severe SARS-CoV-2 infection. Study-level information: It was bulk RNA from unsorted whole blood that was sequenced, and the chains were unpaired. Study-wide points: Matching with VDJdb favored anti-spike CD8 responses (missing private and CD4 specificities).

Individual cDNA molecules were tagged with unique molecular identifiers, the study reported. Via MiXCR, TCRdb re-called the 5' RACE reads, giving one row per CDR3 protein. The sample gives around 40,000 distinct CDR3 sequences, about 6.3% of which show up once; 5.9% is in the top ten. Turning to this clonotype: Its matching antigen is unknown.

The CDR3 length is 20 residues. Germline V lookup: CDR1 SGHTA, CDR2 FQGNSA. After removal of 4 bases from V and 4 bases from J, the junction contained 17 bases not matched to a gene. The sequencing input was whole blood. The origin of this receptor is an adult who was a healthcare worker with PCR-confirmed SARS-CoV-2 infection or an uninfected control (not recorded which). This sequence joins TRBV7-2 and TRBJ2-4; 12 bases agree with TRBD1. The CDR3 DNA reads TGTGCCAGCAGCTCGAGGGACAGGGGGCGATACGAGGGGTTTAAAAACATTCAGTACTTC. It is translated as CASSSRDRGRYEGFKNIQYF. Full variable domain (rest looked up from reference TRBV7-2 and TRBJ2-4): GAGVSQSPSNKVTEKGKDVELRCDPISGHTALYWYRQSLGQGLEFLIYFQGNSAPDKSGLPSDRFSAERTGGSVSTLTIQRTQQEDSAVYLCASSSRDRGRYEGFKNIQYFGAGTRLSVL.